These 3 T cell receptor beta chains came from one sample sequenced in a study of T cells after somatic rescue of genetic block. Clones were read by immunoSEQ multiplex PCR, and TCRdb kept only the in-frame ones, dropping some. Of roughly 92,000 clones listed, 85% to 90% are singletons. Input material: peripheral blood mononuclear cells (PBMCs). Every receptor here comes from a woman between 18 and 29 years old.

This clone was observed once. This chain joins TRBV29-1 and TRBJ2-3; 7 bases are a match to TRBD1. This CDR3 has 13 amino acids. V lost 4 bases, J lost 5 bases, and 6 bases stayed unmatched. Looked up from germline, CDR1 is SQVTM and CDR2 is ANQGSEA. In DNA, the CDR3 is TGCAGCGTTGGACAGGGATCGGTAGATACGCAGTATTTT. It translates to CSVGQGSVDTQYF.

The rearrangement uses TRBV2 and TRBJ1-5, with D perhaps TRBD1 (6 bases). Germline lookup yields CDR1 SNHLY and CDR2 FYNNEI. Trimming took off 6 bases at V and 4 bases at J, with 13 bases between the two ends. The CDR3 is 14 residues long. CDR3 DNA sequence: TGTGCCAGCAGCACCCAGGGGCCTAATCAGCCCCAGCATTTT. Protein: CASSTQGPNQPQHF.

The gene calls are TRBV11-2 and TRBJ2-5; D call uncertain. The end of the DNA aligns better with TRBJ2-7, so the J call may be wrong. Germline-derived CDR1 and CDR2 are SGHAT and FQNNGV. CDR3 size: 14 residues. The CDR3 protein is CASSPLTTTYEQYF. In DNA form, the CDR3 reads TGTGCCAGCAGCCCCTTGACAACCACCTACGAGCAGTACTTC.